This T cell receptor (beta chain) was captured in a study of shared clonotypes between healthy human individuals. Study-wide results and limits: Only blood underwent sampling, and tissue repertoires likely differ.

Positive CCR7 selection of CD45RO-negative cells yielded the naive CD8 cells, and terminally differentiated effector memory CD45RA+ cells were excluded. The CDR3 is made up of 16 amino acids. In germline, CDR1 is ENHRY, CDR2 SYGVKD. Between the trimmed V and J ends, which lost 3 bases and 0 bases, there was a span of 11 bases. In regard to this clone: Its antigen remains unidentified.

This table comes from immunoSEQ multiplex PCR, and its TCRdb copy is limited to in-frame clones, with some not included. Seen here are over 800,000 clones, 80% to 95% observed once, and the top ten hold around 24%. Material: naive CD8+ T cells sorted from blood. The chain joins TRBV10-3 to TRBJ2-2, with D perhaps TRBD1 (5 bases). The TCR sequence derives from a man in his thirties or forties in good health. The CDR3 coding sequence is TGTGCCATCAGTGATGGGGCCGTCGCGAACACCGGGGAGCTGTTTTTT. As protein: CAISDGAVANTGELFF.